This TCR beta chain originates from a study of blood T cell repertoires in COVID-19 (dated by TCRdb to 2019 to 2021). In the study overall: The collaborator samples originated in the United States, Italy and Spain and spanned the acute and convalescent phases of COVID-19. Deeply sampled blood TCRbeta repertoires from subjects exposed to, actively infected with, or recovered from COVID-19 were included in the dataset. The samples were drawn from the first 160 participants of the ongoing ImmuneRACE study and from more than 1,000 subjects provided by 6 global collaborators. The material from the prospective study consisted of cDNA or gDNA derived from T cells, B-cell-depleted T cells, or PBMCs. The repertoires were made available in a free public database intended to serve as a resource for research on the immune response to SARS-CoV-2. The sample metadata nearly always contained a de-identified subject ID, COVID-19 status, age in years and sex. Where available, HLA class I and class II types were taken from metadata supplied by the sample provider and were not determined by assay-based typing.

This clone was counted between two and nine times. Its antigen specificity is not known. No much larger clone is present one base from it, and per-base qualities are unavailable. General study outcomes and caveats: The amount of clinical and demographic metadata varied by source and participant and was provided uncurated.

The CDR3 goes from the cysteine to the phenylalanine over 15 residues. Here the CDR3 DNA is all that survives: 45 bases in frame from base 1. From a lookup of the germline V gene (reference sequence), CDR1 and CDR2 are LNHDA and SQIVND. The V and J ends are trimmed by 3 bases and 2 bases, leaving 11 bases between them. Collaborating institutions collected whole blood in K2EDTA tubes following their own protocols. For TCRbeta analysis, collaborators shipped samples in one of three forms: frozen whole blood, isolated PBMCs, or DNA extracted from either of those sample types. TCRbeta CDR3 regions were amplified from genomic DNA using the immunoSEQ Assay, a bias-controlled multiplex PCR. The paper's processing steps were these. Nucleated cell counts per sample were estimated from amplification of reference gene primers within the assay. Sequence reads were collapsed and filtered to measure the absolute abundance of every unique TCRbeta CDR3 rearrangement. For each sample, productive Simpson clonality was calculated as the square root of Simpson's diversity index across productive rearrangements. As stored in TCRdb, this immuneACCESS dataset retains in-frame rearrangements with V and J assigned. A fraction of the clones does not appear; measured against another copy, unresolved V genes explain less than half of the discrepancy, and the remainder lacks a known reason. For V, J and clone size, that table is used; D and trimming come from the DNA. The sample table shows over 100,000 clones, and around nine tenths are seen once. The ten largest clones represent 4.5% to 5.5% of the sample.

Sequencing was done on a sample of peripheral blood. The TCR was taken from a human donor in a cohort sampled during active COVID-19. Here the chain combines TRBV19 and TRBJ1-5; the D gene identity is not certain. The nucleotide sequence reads TGTGCCAGTAGTATCCCTAGCAAGGGCAATCAGCCCCAGCATTTT. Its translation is CASSIPSKGNQPQHF.